This is a list of T cell receptor beta chains from one sample in a study of memory CD4+ T cells and cytomegalovirus serostatus. Only in-frame clones appear in the TCRdb table, and some are missing; sequencing was by immunoSEQ multiplex PCR. The sample lists around 88,000 clones, roughly 80% occurring once. The sequenced sample consisted of memory CD4+ T cells from blood. These receptors were obtained from an adult in good health and CMV-seropositive. CDR3s include the opening cysteine and the closing phenylalanine or tryptophan. D genes are given only for firm matches. Size is stated for part of the rows, as once, few or many counts, or as a class when the clone is expanded.

-	TRBV5-1	TRBJ2-7	once	CASSGGAGGSYEQYF	TGCGCCAGCAGCGGGGGGGCAGGGGGATCGTACGAGCAGTACTTC
-	TRBV28	TRBJ2-5	-	CASSLPGIMETQYF	TGTGCCAGCAGTTTACCGGGGATTATGGAGACCCAGTACTTC
-	TRBV28	TRBJ1-1	-	CASSTAGTAYEAFF	TGTGCCAGCAGTACGGCAGGGACTGCCTATGAAGCTTTCTTT
-	TRBV7-5	TRBJ2-1	-	CVRSGPSGTEEDEQFF	TGTGTCAGAAGCGGCCCCTCGGGAACTGAGGAGGATGAGCAGTTCTTC
-	TRBV6-1	TRBJ1-4	-	CASLRTGGEKLFF	TGTGCCAGCCTCCGGACGGGAGGTGAAAAACTGTTTTTT
-	TRBV16	TRBJ2-3	-	CASSQRLEDTQYF	TGTGCCAGCAGCCAGAGACTGGAAGATACGCAGTATTTT
TRBD1	TRBV7-3	TRBJ1-2	-	CASSLTATGDGGYTF	TGTGCCAGCAGCTTAACGGCGACAGGGGATGGCGGCTACACCTTC
TRBD1	TRBV28	TRBJ1-2	-	CATSPGQGADGYTF	TGTGCCACTTCGCCGGGACAGGGGGCTGATGGCTACACCTTC
-	TRBV27	TRBJ2-2	-	CASSPLDRSTGELFF	TGTGCCAGCAGCCCTTTAGACAGAAGCACCGGGGAGCTGTTTTTT
TRBD1	TRBV18	TRBJ2-7	-	CASSTGVDYEQYF	TGTGCCAGTTCGACAGGGGTGGACTACGAGCAGTACTTC
TRBD1	TRBV20-1	TRBJ1-1	-	CSVDRVTEAFF	TGCAGTGTAGACAGGGTCACTGAAGCTTTCTTT
TRBD1	TRBV7-2	TRBJ1-3	once	CASSGGTGAGNTIYF	TGTGCCAGCAGCGGAGGGACAGGGGCTGGAAACACCATATATTTT
-	TRBV7-2	TRBJ1-1	-	CASSPGQGYTEAFF	TGTGCCAGCAGCCCCGGGCAGGGGTACACTGAAGCTTTCTTT
-	TRBV5-1	TRBJ2-6	once	CASSPRPTTSGANVLTF	TGCGCCAGCAGCCCTAGACCCACGACTTCTGGGGCCAACGTCCTGACTTTC
TRBD1	TRBV6-5	TRBJ1-1	once	CASSYYNRGRTEAFF	TGTGCCAGCAGTTACTACAACAGGGGCAGGACTGAAGCTTTCTTT
-	TRBV6-5	TRBJ1-1	-	CASNGQYTEAFF	TGTGCCAGCAACGGACAGTACACTGAAGCTTTCTTT
-	TRBV5-1	TRBJ1-3	few	CASSLDRTGNTIYF	TGCGCCAGCAGCTTGGATCGCACTGGAAACACCATATATTTT
-	TRBV6-1	TRBJ1-5	-	CAGTGELDQPQHF	TGTGCCGGCACAGGTGAGCTAGATCAGCCCCAGCATTTT
TRBD1	TRBV2	TRBJ1-1	-	CANRGMNTEAFF	TGTGCCAACAGGGGGATGAACACTGAAGCTTTCTTT
-	TRBV5-1	TRBJ1-1	few	CASSLAGNTEAFF	TGCGCCAGCAGCTTGGCGGGAAACACTGAAGCTTTCTTT
TRBD1	TRBV6-6	TRBJ1-1	-	CASIAGGNTEAFF	TGTGCCAGCATTGCAGGGGGGAACACTGAAGCTTTCTTT
TRBD1	TRBV18	TRBJ2-1	few	CASSPPNPGQKNEQFF	TGTGCCAGCTCACCTCCAAACCCGGGACAGAAGAATGAGCAGTTCTTC
-	TRBV5-1	TRBJ2-3	-	CASSFHPGRDTSTDTQYF	TGCGCCAGCAGCTTCCATCCCGGCCGGGACACCAGCACAGATACGCAGTATTTT
TRBD1	TRBV30	TRBJ1-4	-	CAWSVKGAATNEKLFF	TGTGCCTGGAGTGTTAAGGGGGCGGCAACTAATGAAAAACTGTTTTTT
-	TRBV6-1	TRBJ2-1	-	CASSGRGGYEQFF	TGTGCCAGCAGTGGAAGAGGGGGGTATGAGCAGTTCTTC
TRBD1	TRBV5-1	TRBJ1-2	-	CASSAEGQLLGYTF	TGCGCCAGCAGCGCCGAGGGACAGCTTCTGGGCTACACCTTC
-	TRBV7-9	TRBJ2-1	-	CASSLYREGEQFF	TGTGCCAGCAGCTTATACAGGGAGGGTGAGCAGTTCTTC
-	TRBV5-6	TRBJ1-1	-	CASSSIGGNTEAFF	TGTGCCAGCAGCTCGATCGGCGGAAACACTGAAGCTTTCTTT
TRBD1	TRBV5-1	TRBJ2-7	-	CASSLGQGAFGEQYF	TGCGCCAGCAGCTTGGGACAGGGGGCCTTCGGCGAGCAGTACTTC
-	TRBV9	TRBJ1-2	-	CASSVVPHSHGYTF	TGTGCCAGCAGCGTAGTCCCCCACTCCCATGGCTACACCTTC
-	TRBV18	TRBJ1-5	-	CASSPDRSVFNQPQHF	TGTGCCAGCTCACCAGACAGGTCGGTATTTAATCAGCCCCAGCATTTT
-	TRBV7-2	TRBJ1-3	-	CASSFVLGGRLSGNTIYF	TGTGCCAGCAGCTTCGTCTTAGGGGGGAGGCTCTCTGGAAACACCATATATTTT
-	TRBV19	TRBJ2-2	-	CASSVLTGNTGELFF	TGTGCCAGTAGTGTTTTGACAGGAAACACCGGGGAGCTGTTTTTT
-	TRBV28	TRBJ2-3	-	CASSLRVGYSYTQYF	TGTGCCAGCAGTTTAAGGGTTGGGTACAGCTATACGCAGTATTTT
-	TRBV5-6	TRBJ1-2	-	CASSPLGPGTQGGYGYTF	TGTGCCAGCAGCCCCCTGGGTCCCGGCACACAGGGAGGGTATGGCTACACCTTC
-	TRBV5-6	TRBJ2-7	-	CASNLQGSAYEQYF	TGTGCCAGCAATTTACAGGGTTCCGCGTACGAGCAGTACTTC
-	TRBV6-4	TRBJ2-2	-	CASSSGNGELFF	TGTGCCAGCAGCAGCGGAAACGGGGAGCTGTTTTTT
TRBD1	TRBV6-1	TRBJ1-2	-	CATYGQGDGYTF	TGTGCCACCTACGGACAGGGAGATGGCTACACCTTC
-	TRBV6-4	TRBJ1-1	-	CASSLTKNTEAFF	TGTGCCAGCAGCCTAACGAAGAACACTGAAGCTTTCTTT
TRBD2	TRBV7-2	TRBJ2-1	-	CASSLARAGAGGAEQFF	TGTGCCAGCAGCTTAGCCCGAGCGGGAGCGGGGGGGGCTGAGCAGTTCTTC
-	TRBV19	TRBJ2-2	-	CASTLGTHNTGELFF	TGTGCCAGTACCTTAGGGACACATAACACCGGGGAGCTGTTTTTT
-	TRBV6-1	TRBJ1-4	few	CASRKTAGDEKLFF	TGTGCCAGCAGGAAAACGGCCGGGGATGAAAAACTGTTTTTT
-	TRBV7-2	TRBJ1-1	-	CASSFQGVGTEAFF	TGTGCCAGCAGCTTTCAGGGTGTGGGCACTGAAGCTTTCTTT
TRBD1	TRBV28	TRBJ2-7	-	CASSSYGQGYEQYF	TGTGCCAGCAGTTCCTATGGACAGGGCTACGAGCAGTACTTC
-	TRBV28	TRBJ1-2	once	CASRQQGNYGYTF	TGTGCCAGCAGACAACAGGGAAACTATGGCTACACCTTC
TRBD2	TRBV7-2	TRBJ2-1	-	CASSAASGRSEQFF	TGTGCCAGCAGCGCTGCTAGCGGGAGAAGTGAGCAGTTCTTC
-	TRBV5-1	TRBJ1-2	few	CASSTQMTGSNYGYTF	TGCGCCAGCAGCACCCAGATGACAGGATCTAACTATGGCTACACCTTC
-	TRBV10-3	TRBJ1-2	-	CAISESMGYTF	TGTGCCATCAGTGAGTCGATGGGCTACACCTTC
-	TRBV2	TRBJ1-5	-	CASSTHSNQPQHF	TGTGCCAGCAGTACACATAGCAATCAGCCCCAGCATTTT
-	TRBV7-9	TRBJ2-1	-	CASSLAGGWSYNEQFF	TGTGCCAGCAGCTTAGCAGGGGGATGGTCCTACAATGAGCAGTTCTTC
-	TRBV2	TRBJ2-1	few	CASSEARRGGSYNEQFF	TGTGCCAGCAGTGAAGCGCGGCGGGGCGGCTCCTACAATGAGCAGTTCTTC
-	TRBV5-4	TRBJ2-5	once	CASSLGQVQETQYF	TGTGCCAGCAGCTTGGGACAGGTACAAGAGACCCAGTACTTC
-	TRBV5-8	TRBJ1-5	-	CASSLARVNQPQHF	TGTGCCAGCAGCTTGGCCAGGGTAAATCAGCCCCAGCATTTT
-	TRBV5-1	TRBJ2-3	-	CASSLVTDTQYF	TGCGCCAGCAGCTTGGTCACGGATACGCAGTATTTT
-	TRBV10-2	TRBJ2-3	once	CASGGAARGTDTQYF	TGCGCCAGCGGCGGGGCGGCGCGGGGCACAGATACGCAGTATTTT
TRBD1	TRBV5-4	TRBJ2-5	-	CASSSDRVLETQYF	TGTGCCAGCAGCTCAGACAGGGTATTAGAGACCCAGTACTTC
TRBD1	TRBV28	TRBJ1-5	-	CASSASTGGLGQPQHF	TGTGCCAGCAGTGCATCGACAGGGGGCTTGGGTCAGCCCCAGCATTTT
-	TRBV2	TRBJ1-3	-	CASSEAGQGDTIYF	TGTGCCAGCAGTGAAGCGGGGCAGGGCGACACCATATATTTT